A selection of T cell receptor beta chains follows, all from one sample in a study of response to subunit inactivated influenza vaccine. MiXCR was run by TCRdb on the RT-PCR reads, yielding one entry per CDR3 protein. The table lists approximately 530,000 distinct CDR3 sequences, around 7.9% of them singletons. Sequenced here: PBMCs from blood, sampled roughly 24 months after vaccination. These TCRs come from a man between 50 and 69 years old who received an inactivated influenza vaccine. CDR3s include the opening cysteine and the closing phenylalanine or tryptophan.

v_gene	CDR3aa
TRBV2	CASRRTGYGYTF
TRBV20-1	CSARGQHGTYEQYF
TRBV6-2/TRBV6-3	CASSYLLAGGTGELFF
TRBV20-1	CSYDSPGEQFF
TRBV5-6	CASSLGVRGSPLHF
TRBV5-8	CASSLFTVYNEQFF
TRBV7-2	CASSLAEGRQPQHF
TRBV6-5	CASSYSLVVETQYF
TRBV29-1	CSVFLWAAGKNIQYF
TRBV2	CASSREGLANTGELFF
TRBV20-1	CSAVGRDPRTTDTQYF
TRBV20-1	CSARHPAKSSYEQYF
TRBV7-9	CASSRIRSYEQYF
TRBV6-2/TRBV6-3	CASSLTLFEAFF
TRBV29-1	CSVTDGGNQPQHF
TRBV4-3	CASSQGWGGELFF
TRBV5-1	CASSLGGTSGALYNEQFF
TRBV11-1	CASSYRNSGANVLTF
TRBV5-1	CASSLDVMNTEAFF
TRBV29-1	CSGGADAGYF
TRBV5-1	CASSLTGLAGANEQFF
TRBV28	CASSSPVEEGETQYF
TRBV6-1	CASRQENSYNEQFF
TRBV7-9	CASSSRRPNYGYTF
TRBV7-9	CASSLDTRYEQYF
TRBV7-9	CASSNTGAGELFF
TRBV3-1	CASSQGRGLAAKNIQYF
TRBV20-1	CSAQPLAGGPDTQYF
TRBV5-1	CASSPGQGAEAFF
TRBV29-1	CSVGGFPTDTQYF
TRBV6-1	CASSMGQTSNQPQHF
TRBV7-2	CASSLAHTDTQYF
TRBV5-1	CASSFTVSYEQYF
TRBV7-8	CASSLAWSSGKGLNEQFF
TRBV7-3	CASSFGGTSGRDTQYF
TRBV14	CASSHIHSIGGTDTQYF
TRBV4-1	CASSQSRVSDEQYF
TRBV3-1	CASSQRTHQETQYF
TRBV20-1	CSARGGGGSSYNEQFF
TRBV25-1	CASRRGGNTEAFF
TRBV3-1	CASSQDHGRTYEQYF
TRBV20-1	CSARGTSGNVRADTQYF
TRBV11-2	CASSSDVYSYEQYF
TRBV24-1	CATITGGQNTEAFF
TRBV20-1	CSARAGLVDGELFF
TRBV20-1	CSARDSRTNIQYF
TRBV25-1	CASSLRGRNTGELFF
TRBV20-1	CSARDFRLRETQYF
TRBV10-3	CAISEGRIGGKNTGELFF
TRBV11-3	CASSTRDGTNEQFF
TRBV6-1	CASRRTGGLSEQYF
TRBV5-1	CASSSKKDSYNEQFF
TRBV4-1	CASSLRPGTDTQYF
TRBV5-1	CASSLGTNTGELFF
TRBV10-2	CASSAAHLTSGYNEQFF
TRBV10-3	CAISRGQLNTEAFF
TRBV29-1	CSTTGTSGSDEQFF